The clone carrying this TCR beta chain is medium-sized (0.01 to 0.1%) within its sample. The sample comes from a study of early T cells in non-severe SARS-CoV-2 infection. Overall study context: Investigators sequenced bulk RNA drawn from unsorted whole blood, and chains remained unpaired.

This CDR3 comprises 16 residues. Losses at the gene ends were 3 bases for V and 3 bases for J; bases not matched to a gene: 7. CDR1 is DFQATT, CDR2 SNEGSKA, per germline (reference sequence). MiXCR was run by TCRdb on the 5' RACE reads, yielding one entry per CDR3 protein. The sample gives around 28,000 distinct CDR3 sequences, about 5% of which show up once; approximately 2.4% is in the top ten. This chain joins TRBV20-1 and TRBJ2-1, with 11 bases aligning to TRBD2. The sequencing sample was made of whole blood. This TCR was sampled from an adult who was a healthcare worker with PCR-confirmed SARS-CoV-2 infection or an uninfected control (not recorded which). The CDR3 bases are TGCAGTGCTAGCCCACCCGGGACTAGCGGCTACAATGAGCAGTTCTTC. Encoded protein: CSASPPGTSGYNEQFF.